This T cell receptor beta chain was recorded in a study of cytomegalovirus exposure and HLA in healthy donors. Findings and caveats of the study: In vitro testing confirmed a few CMV-associated chains as specific for CMV antigens. Subsequent analysis showed first-cohort TCR clusters tending to co-occur in over a hundred validation repertoires.

Remarks on this clone: The antigen remains undetermined.

CDR3 length: 18 amino acids. Germline CDR1 MDHEN, CDR2 SYDVKM. The V end was cut by 6 bases, the J end by 7 bases, with 27 bases between. Assay: immunoSEQ multiplex PCR; the TCRdb copy retains only in-frame clones and omits some. This repertoire shows some 54,000 clones, around nine tenths found once; its top ten account for about 3.1%. The clonotype comes from a man aged 18 to 35 in good health and CMV-seronegative. V usage is TRBV28 and J usage is TRBJ1-4; possibly TRBD1 for D (6 bases). The sequencing sample was made of PBMCs. The chain's CDR3 is CASSNGGPGGLEGEKLFF. The CDR3 DNA sequence: TGTGCCAGCAGCAACGGGGGCCCGGGGGGTTTAGAGGGTGAAAAACTGTTTTTT.